This T cell receptor beta chain was captured by sequencing in a study of blood T cell repertoires in COVID-19. In the study overall: Samples came from the United States, Italy and Spain, spanning acute and convalescent COVID-19. Sources were T cells, B-cell-depleted T cells, or PBMCs; the material itself was cDNA or gDNA.

In the authors' workflow: It was from reference gene primer amplification that nucleated cell counts were estimated. Data came from immunoSEQ multiplex PCR; TCRdb stores just in-frame clones and leaves some out. The V and J calls and clone size come from that table; D and trimming were worked out from the DNA. In the table there are about 200,000 clones, 84% of which are singletons. Seattle's cohort entered during active infection and was followed longitudinally. Trimming left V 6 bases short and J 3 bases short, with 6 bases between. In germline, CDR1 is LGHDT, CDR2 YNNKEL (reference sequence). There are 13 residues in the CDR3.

Sequenced input: peripheral blood. V gene TRBV3-1 (or the pseudogene TRBV3-2) combines with J gene TRBJ2-6; D remains unclear. The receptor comes from an elderly woman with COVID-19, enrolled during active disease. CDR3 protein: CASSQFGANVLTF. The CDR3 DNA is TGTGCCAGCAGTCAGTTTGGGGCCAACGTCCTGACTTTC.